This record concerns one T cell receptor (beta chain) sequence. The data derive from a study of blood T cell repertoires in COVID-19. Whole-study context: Whether acute or convalescent, the COVID-19 samples came from the United States, Italy and Spain. Sources were T cells, B-cell-depleted T cells, or PBMCs; the material itself was cDNA or gDNA.

The ends were cut back, 7 bases at V and 4 bases at J, with 11 bases in the middle. The CDR3 consists of 14 residues. Germline V gives CDR1 MNHEY, CDR2 SVGAGI. Original processing methods: Using reference gene primer amplification, nucleated cell counts were estimated. The table came from immunoSEQ multiplex PCR; TCRdb's copy has only in-frame clones and leaves some out. The V and J calls and the clone size are those of that table, but D and trimming were determined from the DNA. The sample lists roughly 89,000 clones, about four fifths occurring once. The chain recombines TRBV6-5 with TRBJ2-6; D possibly corresponds to TRBD1 (6 bases). This receptor was taken from a woman at least 80 years old with acute or convalescent COVID-19. Sequenced sample: peripheral blood. Here the CDR3 DNA reads TGTGCCAGCAAAACAGGGTCGGGGGCCAACGTCCTGACTTTC. Amino acids: CASKTGSGANVLTF.